The present entry profiles one TCR beta chain with its context. Its target is not known. Nominally healthy donors provided the samples, though records likely missed some immune exposures. This entry is derived from a study of cytomegalovirus exposure and HLA in healthy donors. It was with 60 Vbeta and 13 Jbeta primers that the PCR ran. Assay: immunoSEQ multiplex PCR; the TCRdb copy retains only in-frame clones and omits some. The data contain about 270,000 clones, 80% to 90% of them singletons. Study-level results: Rare sequences made up most TCRs, while some public TCRs were found in many donors.

The length of the CDR3 is 14 residues. V lost 5 bases and J lost 1, with 11 bases in between. Germline lookup yields CDR1 LNHDA and CDR2 SQIVND (reference sequence). Sequencing used PBMCs. V is TRBV19 and J is TRBJ1-1; TRBD1 is a possible D gene (6 bases). The sequence was collected from a man aged 35 to 55 in good health and CMV-seropositive. The CDR3 DNA sequence: TGTGCCAGTAGTTACAGGGACCAGAACACTGAAGCTTTCTTT. This encodes CASSYRDQNTEAFF.